The next 25 T cell receptor beta chains were all read from a single sample in a study of blood T cell repertoires in COVID-19. The data were produced by immunoSEQ multiplex PCR, yet TCRdb's version contains in-frame clones alone and is incomplete. The table has 340,000 or so clones, 65% to 85% seen once. Sequences were obtained from peripheral blood. The receptors here all came from a man aged 30 to 39 with active or convalescent COVID-19.

The rearrangement joins TRBV24-1 to TRBJ2-5, with 8 bases fitting TRBD1. This CDR3 has 14 residues. With V trimmed by 9 bases and J by 2 bases, 7 bases remained unmatched. Germline V lookup: CDR1 KGHDR, CDR2 SFDVKD. CDR3 residues: CATAHQGAQETQYF. In DNA form, the CDR3 reads TGTGCCACCGCTCACCAGGGGGCTCAAGAGACCCAGTACTTC.

The J gene is TRBJ2-7, the V gene TRBV19; TRBD2 aligns across 9 bases. Per the germline V gene, CDR1 is LNHDA and CDR2 is SQIVND (reference sequence). This CDR3 has 15 residues. V shed 5 bases, J shed 3 bases, and the junction held 8 bases outside the gene matches. The CDR3 nucleotides are TGTGCCAGTAGTCCCTTAGCGGGAGACGGCTACGAGCAGTACTTC. It codes for CASSPLAGDGYEQYF.

The gene calls are TRBV7-9 and TRBJ1-2; 9 bases match TRBD1. Losses at the gene ends were 5 bases for V and 2 bases for J; bases not matched to a gene: 6. CDR3 size: 15 residues. Germline V gene sequence: CDR1 SEHNR, CDR2 FQNEAQ (reference sequence). The CDR3 DNA is TGTGCCAGCAGCCCGAACAGGGGGCGAAACTATGGCTACACCTTC. It is translated as CASSPNRGRNYGYTF.

As DNA, the CDR3 is TGCGCCAGCAGCAACGGACAGCCGAACACTGAAGCTTTCTTT. It is translated as CASSNGQPNTEAFF. The chain combines TRBV5-1 with TRBJ1-1, with D perhaps matching TRBD1 (6 bases). CDR1 and CDR2 (germline): SGHRS, YFSETQ. Trimming removed 4 bases at V and 1 base at J, with 11 bases between. The CDR3 is made up of 14 amino acids.

The V call is TRBV7-2, the J call TRBJ2-5, with TRBD2 as a possible D gene (6 bases). In germline, CDR1 is SGHTA, CDR2 FQGNSA. The V and J ends lost 5 bases and 3 bases respectively, with 13 bases between them. This CDR3 comprises 14 residues. CDR3 sequence reads: CASSSGRFEETQYF. CDR3 DNA: TGTGCCAGCAGCAGCGGGCGGTTCGAAGAGACCCAGTACTTC.

V and J are TRBV7-2 and TRBJ2-6; D unresolved. CDR1 and CDR2 from the germline V gene are SGHTA and FQGNSA. V dropped 5 bases and J dropped 0 bases, with 5 bases sitting between them. This CDR3 is 14 amino acids long. The CDR3 loop is CASSLYSGANVLTF. The CDR3 nucleotides read TGTGCCAGCAGCCTGTACTCTGGGGCCAACGTCCTGACTTTC.

This clone showed up just a few times. The chain joins TRBV2 to TRBJ1-5; the match to TRBD1 covers 8 bases. Germline assignment: CDR1 SNHLY and CDR2 FYNNEI. CDR3 size: 15 residues. With 4 bases clipped from V and 7 bases from J, the junction kept 9 bases outside the gene matches. The CDR3 sequence is CASSGGQGGRQPQHF. CDR3 DNA: TGTGCCAGCAGTGGAGGACAGGGAGGCAGGCAGCCCCAGCATTTT.

V gene TRBV7-9 combines with J gene TRBJ1-4, with D perhaps TRBD1 (5 bases). The ends were cut back, 7 bases at V and 7 bases at J, with 10 bases in the middle. The CDR3 contains 12 residues. Germline CDR1 is SEHNR and CDR2 is FQNEAQ (reference sequence). CDR3 sequence (DNA): TGTGCCAGCACCAGGGAGAGTGAAAAACTGTTTTTT. Protein sequence: CASTRESEKLFF.

In its sample, this clone was seen a few times. The chain joins TRBV24-1 to TRBJ2-7; D is perhaps TRBD1 (5 bases). With 4 bases removed from V and 6 bases from J, the gap between germline ends came to 12 bases. The germline gives CDR1 KGHDR, CDR2 SFDVKD. The CDR3 is made up of 13 amino acids. The CDR3 loop reads CATSEFRDGEQYF. CDR3 coding DNA: TGTGCCACCAGTGAGTTCAGGGATGGCGAGCAGTACTTC.

This chain uses TRBV4-3 with TRBJ2-7; maybe TRBD1 (6 bases). V dropped 2 bases and J dropped 4 bases, with 12 bases sitting between them. CDR1 is LGHNA and CDR2 is YSLEER in the germline V gene. The CDR3 loop spans 14 amino acids. The CDR3 nucleotides read TGCGCCAGCAGCCAACGGCAGGGGCGGTACGAGCAGTACTTC. Protein sequence: CASSQRQGRYEQYF.

Regarding this clone: One end of the junction does not line up with germline, which may come from a read error. The gene calls are TRBV30 and TRBJ2-7, with 7 bases that match TRBD2. This CDR3 comprises 11 residues. The germline V gene encodes CDR1 GTSNPN and CDR2 SVGIG (reference sequence). The CDR3 sequence is CAWSGGLGVHF. The CDR3 DNA reads as TGTGCCTGGAGTGGAGGACTAGGTGTGCACTTC.

The chain links TRBV27 to TRBJ1-6; tentative D call: TRBD1 (6 bases). In germline, CDR1 is MNHEY, CDR2 SMNVEV (reference sequence). The CDR3 runs to 14 residues. V was pared by 5 bases and J by 10 bases, with 15 bases between. CDR3 DNA sequence: TGTGCCAGCAGTCGAACAGGGAACCTCTCACCCCTCCACTTT. Amino acid sequence: CASSRTGNLSPLHF.

The chain couples TRBV6-6 to TRBJ2-7, with D perhaps TRBD2 (6 bases). V shed 6 bases and J shed 4 bases, with 13 bases lying between them. Germline V gives CDR1 MNHNY, CDR2 SVGAGI (reference sequence). The CDR3 covers 13 residues. The CDR3 region is CASSLRGLYEQYF. The CDR3 bases are TGTGCCAGCAGCCTCCGGGGGTTGTACGAGCAGTACTTC.

V is TRBV11-3 and J is TRBJ1-4; tentative D call: TRBD1 (5 bases). Trimming pared 7 bases from V and 7 bases from J, leaving 16 bases between. This CDR3 has 14 amino acids. CDR1 and CDR2 (germline): SGHNT, YENEEA. The CDR3 loop is CASTPRRGSEKLFF. Written as DNA, the CDR3 is TGTGCCAGCACCCCTCGGCGGGGGAGTGAAAAACTGTTTTTT.

V and J are TRBV29-1 and TRBJ1-5; possibly TRBD1 for D (5 bases). Germline CDR1 reads SQVTM; CDR2 reads ANQGSEA. The CDR3 extends over 13 amino acids. The V and J ends lost 7 bases and 5 bases respectively, with 15 bases between them. CDR3 loop: CSAGQGEDQPQHF. In DNA, the CDR3 is TGCAGCGCAGGACAAGGGGAGGATCAGCCCCAGCATTTT.

A single count supports this clone. The rearrangement joins TRBV3-1 (or the pseudogene TRBV3-2) to TRBJ2-1, with 10 positions matching TRBD1. The CDR3 consists of 15 residues. Trimming at V came to 3 bases and at J to 7 bases, leaving 6 bases not matched to a gene. Germline CDR1 and CDR2: LGHDT and YNNKEL (reference sequence). The CDR3 coding sequence is TGTGCCAGCAGCCAGCCGGGACAGGGGTGGAATGAGCAGTTCTTC. Translated, it gives CASSQPGQGWNEQFF.

The V call is TRBV7-2, the J call TRBJ2-5; TRBD2 is a possible D gene (6 bases). Between the trimmed V and J ends, which lost 1 base and 5 bases, there was a span of 17 bases. The CDR3 contains 16 residues. Germline V gene lookup returns CDR1 SGHTA and CDR2 FQGNSA. The CDR3 DNA sequence: TGTGCCAGCAGCTTAGGGGAGGTGAGGGTGGGCGAGACCCAGTACTTC. Translation gives CASSLGEVRVGETQYF.

The genes are TRBV28 and TRBJ2-7, with no clear D. V was pared by 3 bases and J by 1 base, with 7 bases between. Germline V gives CDR1 MDHEN, CDR2 SYDVKM. The CDR3 runs 13 residues. CDR3 region: CASSFGGSYEQYF. CDR3 in DNA: TGTGCCAGCAGTTTCGGCGGATCCTACGAGCAGTACTTC.

J is TRBJ1-5 and V is TRBV11-3; the match to TRBD1 covers 8 bases. After removal of 0 bases from V and 4 bases from J, the junction contained 23 bases not matched to a gene. This CDR3 is built from 22 residues. Germline-derived CDR1 and CDR2 are SGHNT and YENEEA. The CDR3 nucleotides are TGTGCCAGCAGCTTAGAAGGCTCCCCGGTGCCTGGCCAGGGGGCCTATAATCAGCCCCAGCATTTT. Protein sequence: CASSLEGSPVPGQGAYNQPQHF. Drawing the rest from reference TRBV11-3 and TRBJ1-5, the complete variable domain is EAGVVQSPRYKIIEKKQPVAFWCNPISGHNTLYWYLQNLGQGPELLIRYENEEAVDDSQLPKDRFSAERLKGVDSTLKIQPAELGDSAVYLCASSLEGSPVPGQGAYNQPQHFGDGTRLSIL.

V is TRBV6-5 and J is TRBJ1-2; the D gene is possibly TRBD1 (5 bases). Trimming left V 7 bases short and J 4 bases short, with 16 bases between. The CDR3 consists of 14 residues. CDR1 is MNHEY, CDR2 SVGAGI, per germline. CDR3 protein: CASNHGGFSYGYTF. The CDR3 coding sequence is TGTGCCAGCAACCACGGGGGTTTTAGCTATGGCTACACCTTC.

The rearrangement links TRBV4-2 to TRBJ1-5; TRBD1 matches at 8 bases. V lost 4 bases, J lost 6 bases, and 5 bases stayed unmatched. Germline CDR1 and CDR2: LGHNA and YNFKEQ. The CDR3 consists of 14 residues. Written as DNA, the CDR3 is TGTGCCAGCAGCCTCGGACAGGGAGGTCAGCCCCAGCATTTT. It codes for CASSLGQGGQPQHF.

The rearrangement links TRBV4-1 to TRBJ1-5; 7 nucleotides align to TRBD1. The CDR3 has 17 amino acids. Germline CDR1 MGHRA, CDR2 YSYEKL. The V gene end was trimmed by 1 base and the J gene end by 4 bases; junction bases not matched to a gene: 10. For the CDR3, the DNA is TGCGCCAGCAGCCAAGTGTGGATGGGACAGACAAATCAGCCCCAGCATTTT. It specifies CASSQVWMGQTNQPQHF.

This chain connects TRBV7-2 to TRBJ2-7; TRBD1 matches 7 bases. There are 14 residues in the CDR3. Germline V CDR1 and CDR2: SGHTA, FQGNSA. With 5 bases clipped from V and 9 bases from J, the junction kept 13 bases outside the gene matches. The DNA of the CDR3 is TGTGCCAGCAGCCGGGACAGCGCTCCGTGGGGGCAGTACTTC. It translates to CASSRDSAPWGQYF.

The rearrangement uses TRBV30 and TRBJ2-7; 7 positions match TRBD1. Trimming took 3 bases from V and 4 from J; bases not matched to a gene: 9. From germline, CDR1 is GTSNPN and CDR2 SVGIG (reference sequence). The CDR3 loop spans 14 amino acids. CDR3 sequence: CAWRARTGHYEQYF. The DNA for the CDR3 is TGTGCCTGGAGGGCCCGGACAGGCCATTACGAGCAGTACTTC.

V usage is TRBV18 and J usage is TRBJ1-6, with D perhaps matching TRBD1 (5 bases). Trimming took off 1 base at V and 1 base at J, with 5 bases between the two ends. Germline V gene lookup returns CDR1 KGHSH and CDR2 LQKENI. The CDR3 sequence is 15 residues long. The CDR3 DNA sequence: TGTGCCAGCTCACCACAGGGGTCCTATAATTCACCCCTCCACTTT. As protein: CASSPQGSYNSPLHF.